This TCR beta chain was observed in a study of radiotherapy plus CTLA-4 blockade in lung cancer. About the research overall: Objective response was observed in more than 15% of patients, and disease control in 31%. Study findings and constraints: Early blood T cell clone dynamics, with interferon-beta, were reported to best predict response. Blood TCR clones of tumor origin expanded after radiotherapy plus ipilimumab.

As concerns this clone: Its specificity is unknown.

Method: immunoSEQ multiplex PCR; TCRdb's copy keeps in-frame clones and lacks some. The table lists tens of thousands of clones, about four fifths of them singletons. V shed 2 bases and J shed 4 bases, with 30 bases lying between them. The CDR3 is 20 amino acids. CDR1 is SGDLS, CDR2 YYNGEE, per germline. This TCR derives from a human donor with non-small cell lung cancer that progressed on radiotherapy plus ipilimumab. V and J are TRBV9 and TRBJ1-2; D gene uncertain. Specimen: peripheral blood, collected from a patient treated with radiotherapy plus ipilimumab. The CDR3 here is CASSVNDGRDRYVGSYGYTF. The CDR3 bases are TGTGCCAGCAGCGTTAACGACGGCCGGGATCGGTACGTTGGGTCCTATGGCTACACCTTC. The full variable domain, in which reference TRBV9 and TRBJ1-2 provide the parts outside the CDR3, is DSGVTQTPKHLITATGQRVTLRCSPRSGDLSVYWYQQSLDQGLQFLIQYYNGEERAKGNILERFSAQQFPDLHSELNLSSLELGDSALYFCASSVNDGRDRYVGSYGYTFGSGTRLTVV.